The T cell receptor (beta chain) described here comes from a study of OX40 agonist ivuxolimab in advanced cancers. About the research overall: A mean age of roughly 62 years, range roughly 20 to 90, was recorded, and approximately 85% were male. More than 35% of patients had received prior checkpoint inhibitor therapy. Study outcomes and limitations: At 0.1 to 3.0 mg/kg, CD4+ and CD8+ blood T cells expanded clonally by week 6. The study found that CD8+ T cells averaged more expanded clones than CD4+.

The length of the CDR3 is 16 residues. V was pared by 3 bases and J by 8 bases, with 20 bases between. In germline, CDR1 is WNHNN, CDR2 SYGVQD (reference sequence). This clone was counted between two and nine times. Its antigen is currently unknown. Data came from immunoSEQ multiplex PCR; TCRdb stores just in-frame clones and leaves some out. This repertoire shows 15,000 to 20,000 clones, 70% to 75% found once; its top ten account for 25% to 35%. V is TRBV10-1 and J is TRBJ2-1; either TRBD1 or TRBD2 may fit D (6 bases each). The specimen comprised CD4+ or CD8+ T cells sorted from blood, sampled in a trial of the OX40 agonist ivuxolimab. The TCR originated in an adult with an advanced solid tumor such as melanoma, head and neck, liver or kidney cancer. CDR3 sequence (DNA): TGCGCCAGCAGTGATGACCTTCCGGGGGCTAGGGATGAGCAGTTCTTC. Translating gives CASSDDLPGARDEQFF.